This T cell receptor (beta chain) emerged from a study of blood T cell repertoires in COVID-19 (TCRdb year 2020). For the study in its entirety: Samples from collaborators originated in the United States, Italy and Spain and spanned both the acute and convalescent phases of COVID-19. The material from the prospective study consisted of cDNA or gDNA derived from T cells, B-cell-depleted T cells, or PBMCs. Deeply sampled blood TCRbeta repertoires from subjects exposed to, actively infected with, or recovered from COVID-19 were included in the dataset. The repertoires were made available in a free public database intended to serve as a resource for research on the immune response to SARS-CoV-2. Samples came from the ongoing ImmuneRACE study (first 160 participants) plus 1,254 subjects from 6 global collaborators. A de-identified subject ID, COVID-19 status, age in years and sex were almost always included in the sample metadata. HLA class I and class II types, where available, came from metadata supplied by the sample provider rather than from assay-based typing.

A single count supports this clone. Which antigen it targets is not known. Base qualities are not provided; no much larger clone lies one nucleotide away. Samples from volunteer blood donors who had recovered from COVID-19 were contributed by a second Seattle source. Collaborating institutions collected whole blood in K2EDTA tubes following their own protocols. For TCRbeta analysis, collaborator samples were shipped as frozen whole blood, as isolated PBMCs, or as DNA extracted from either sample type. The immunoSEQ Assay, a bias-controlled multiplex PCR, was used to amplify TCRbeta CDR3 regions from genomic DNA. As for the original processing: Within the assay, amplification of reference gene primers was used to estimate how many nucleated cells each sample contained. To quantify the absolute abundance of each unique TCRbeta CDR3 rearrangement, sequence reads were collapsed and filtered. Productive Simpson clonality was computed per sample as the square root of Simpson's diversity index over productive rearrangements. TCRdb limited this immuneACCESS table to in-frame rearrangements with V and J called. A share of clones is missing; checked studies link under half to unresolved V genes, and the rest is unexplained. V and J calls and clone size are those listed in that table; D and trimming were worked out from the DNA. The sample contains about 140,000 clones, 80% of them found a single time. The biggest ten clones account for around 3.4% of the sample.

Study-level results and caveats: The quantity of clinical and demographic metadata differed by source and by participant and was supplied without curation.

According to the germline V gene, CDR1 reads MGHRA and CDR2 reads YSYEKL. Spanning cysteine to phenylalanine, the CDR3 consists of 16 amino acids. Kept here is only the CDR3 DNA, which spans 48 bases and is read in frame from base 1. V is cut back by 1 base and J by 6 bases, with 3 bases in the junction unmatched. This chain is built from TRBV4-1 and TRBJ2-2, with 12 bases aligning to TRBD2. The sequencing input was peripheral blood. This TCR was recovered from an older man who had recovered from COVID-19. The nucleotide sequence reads TGCGCCAGCAGCCAAGTGACTAGCGGGAGACCCGGGGAGCTGTTTTTT. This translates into CASSQVTSGRPGELFF.